This entry is about one T cell receptor (beta chain). The junction shows a germline mismatch at one end, possibly a read error. This CDR3 has 12 residues. Germline lookup yields CDR1 SGHTA and CDR2 FQGNSA. TCR beta CDR3 sequences were amplified from RNA transcripts. Carried out on the TCR CDR3, a first-round RT-PCR used the HTBI primer set. TCRdb called the multiplex PCR reads again in MiXCR, with one record for every CDR3 protein. The data show 370,000 or so distinct CDR3 sequences, approximately 14% seen once. This entry belongs to a study of T cells in Graves' hyperthyroidism and ophthalmopathy. The chain joins TRBV7-2 to TRBJ2-1; weak D call: TRBD2 (5 bases). The TCR originated in a woman between 18 and 29 years old with Graves' hyperthyroidism that later progressed to Graves' ophthalmopathy. The sequenced sample was blood. CDR3 nucleotides: TGTGCCAGCAGTTTAGCGCCTACGGTCGGGTTCTTC. It encodes CASSLAPTVGFF.